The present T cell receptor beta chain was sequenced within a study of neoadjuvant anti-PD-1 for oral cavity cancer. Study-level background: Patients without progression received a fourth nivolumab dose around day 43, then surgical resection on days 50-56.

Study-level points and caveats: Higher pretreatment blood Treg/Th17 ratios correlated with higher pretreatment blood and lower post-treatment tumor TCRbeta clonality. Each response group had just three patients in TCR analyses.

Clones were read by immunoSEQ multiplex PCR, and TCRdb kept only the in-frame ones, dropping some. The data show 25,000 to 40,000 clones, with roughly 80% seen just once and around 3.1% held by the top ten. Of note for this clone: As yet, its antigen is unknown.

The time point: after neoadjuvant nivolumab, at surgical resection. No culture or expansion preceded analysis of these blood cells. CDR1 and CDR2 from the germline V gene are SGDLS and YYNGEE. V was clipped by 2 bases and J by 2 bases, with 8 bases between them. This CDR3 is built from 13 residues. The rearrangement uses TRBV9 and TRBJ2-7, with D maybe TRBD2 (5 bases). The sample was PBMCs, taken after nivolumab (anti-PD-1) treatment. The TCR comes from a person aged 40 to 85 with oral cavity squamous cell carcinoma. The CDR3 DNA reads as TGTGCCAGCAGCGTTAGCGCAGCCTACGAGCAGTACTTC. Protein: CASSVSAAYEQYF.